The 9 T cell receptor beta chains presented below share a single source sample, sequenced in a study of vaccination effects on CD4 cells after COVID-19. TCRdb's copy holds only in-frame clones and misses some; the assay was immunoSEQ multiplex PCR. The sample shows about 79,000 clones, 70% to 75% of them seen only once. Expansion with viral peptide pools was applied to antigen-specific CD4+ T cells by the ViraFEST assay prior to sequencing. Following 10 days of culture, CD4+ T cells were isolated. The antigens these receptors bind are not known. Source: CD4+ T cells from PBMCs cultured with HCoV-229E spike peptides, taken before COVID-19 vaccination. The receptors originated from a human donor who received a COVID-19 vaccine.

V gene TRBV3-1 (or the pseudogene TRBV3-2) combines with J gene TRBJ2-3; D uncertain. Germline-derived CDR1 and CDR2 are LGHDT and YNNKEL (reference sequence). V lost 0 bases, J lost 1 base, and 11 bases lay in between. The CDR3 spans 16 residues. For the CDR3, the DNA is TGTGCCAGCAGCCAAGAGGCTTGGGTTGGCACAGATACGCAGTATTTT. Residues: CASSQEAWVGTDTQYF.

This rearrangement joins TRBV25-1 to TRBJ1-1; D unresolved. V lost 0 bases and J 9 bases, leaving 11 bases between the germline ends. This CDR3 contains 13 residues. Germline CDR1 is MGHDK and CDR2 is SYGVNS. Here the CDR3 DNA reads TGTGCCAGCAGTGAATATTTTTTCGCGAAAGCTTTCTTT. Its protein is CASSEYFFAKAFF.

This chain connects TRBV7-2 to TRBJ1-2; 7 nucleotides agree with TRBD1. With V trimmed by 5 bases and J by 7 bases, 10 bases remained unmatched. This CDR3 is built from 14 residues. Germline-derived CDR1 and CDR2 are SGHTA and FQGNSA. The CDR3, as DNA: TGTGCCAGCAGCGTCGATGCAGGGGGTGGTGGCTACACCTTC. It encodes CASSVDAGGGGYTF.

This chain uses TRBV19 with TRBJ2-1; TRBD1 matches at 8 bases. Germline CDR1 reads LNHDA; CDR2 reads SQIVND (reference sequence). The CDR3 totals 14 residues. The V segment lost 3 bases and the J segment 12 bases; nucleotides outside the gene matches: 10. The CDR3 here is CASSIYGTGGRQFF. The CDR3 nucleotides are TGTGCCAGTAGTATCTACGGGACAGGCGGACGGCAGTTCTTC.

The CDR3 sequence is CASSFGQGETQYF. The CDR3 DNA follows: TGTGCCAGCAGTTTCGGACAGGGCGAGACCCAGTACTTC. The chain uses TRBV27 and TRBJ2-5; 8 bases are a match to TRBD1. The V segment lost 3 bases and the J segment 5 bases; nucleotides outside the gene matches: 2. Looked up from germline, CDR1 is MNHEY and CDR2 is SMNVEV (reference sequence). This CDR3 comprises 13 residues.

This chain joins TRBV9 and TRBJ1-2; 7 positions agree with TRBD1. With 0 bases clipped from V and 4 bases from J, the junction kept 9 bases outside the gene matches. Per germline, CDR1 SGDLS and CDR2 YYNGEE. The CDR3 sequence is 16 residues long. The CDR3 loop is CASSVARTGEGYGYTF. CDR3 DNA sequence: TGTGCCAGCAGCGTAGCTCGAACAGGGGAGGGCTATGGCTACACCTTC.

This chain connects TRBV18 to TRBJ2-6; D is ambiguous. Trimming took 2 bases from V and 2 from J, leaving 10 bases between them. The CDR3 totals 16 residues. Germline V gives CDR1 KGHSH, CDR2 LQKENI. The CDR3 DNA follows: TGTGCCAGCTCACCAATCGGCTCGGCTGGGGCCAACGTCCTGACTTTC. Its protein product is CASSPIGSAGANVLTF.

This chain connects TRBV28 to TRBJ2-7; a possible D gene is TRBD1 (6 bases). Trimming cost V 4 bases and J 3 bases, with 16 bases left between them. Germline values: CDR1 MDHEN, CDR2 SYDVKM. CDR3 length: 15 residues. CDR3 sequence reads: CASSSGQWEYYEQYV. The CDR3 DNA sequence: TGTGCCAGCAGTTCCGGACAGTGGGAATACTACGAGCAGTACGTC.

V gene TRBV7-3 combines with J gene TRBJ2-3; D uncertain. This CDR3 has 13 residues. From germline, CDR1 is SGHTA and CDR2 FQGTGA. Trimming took 3 bases from V and 2 from J, leaving 6 bases between them. The CDR3 region has the DNA TGTGCCAGCAGCTTGGGTATCACAGATACGCAGTATTTT. Translating gives CASSLGITDTQYF.